The entry below gives a single T cell receptor beta chain sequence along with its context. Its antigen remains unknown. This sample was included in a study of CD4 T cells in relation to SARS-CoV-2 and coronaviruses. Survey-level TCR-beta sequencing used DNA from CEF-cultured naive and memory CD4+ T cells. The assay was immunoSEQ multiplex PCR, and TCRdb's table has in-frame clones only and misses some. The repertoire holds approximately 40,000 clones, with more than 60% as singletons. Naive and memory CD4+ T cells came from enriched cryopreserved PBMCs. V lost 0 bases and J 2 bases, leaving 11 bases between the germline ends. This CDR3 region has 15 residues. Germline CDR1 is GTSNPN and CDR2 is SVGIG (reference sequence).

The V call is TRBV30, the J call TRBJ1-5, with D hard to call. Material: memory CD4+ T cells from PBMCs, cultured in vitro. The source of this sequence is an adult with COVID-19. CDR3 protein: CAWSVLGRGNQPQHF. The CDR3 DNA sequence: TGTGCCTGGAGTGTACTAGGTCGGGGCAATCAGCCCCAGCATTTT.